This TCR beta chain is from a study of blood T cell repertoires in COVID-19. In the study overall: From the United States, Italy and Spain came samples of acute and convalescent COVID-19. T cells, B-cell-depleted T cells, or PBMCs supplied cDNA or gDNA.

In the authors' workflow: Quantification of nucleated cells was approximated via reference gene primer amplification. Repertoires were generated with immunoSEQ multiplex PCR, while TCRdb's copy carries only in-frame clones and drops some. For V, J and clone size, that table is used; D and trimming come from the DNA. The data hold hundreds of thousands of clones, with 85% to 90% observed a single time. Participants were aged about 18 to 90 years, lived in some 23 US areas, and enrolled virtually. This clonotype was obtained from a man between 18 and 29 years old who had recovered from COVID-19. Material for sequencing was PBMCs or T cells enriched from blood (not recorded which).

CDR3 nucleotides: TGTGCCAGCAGCCTCATCCGACAGGCCTTTAATGAAAAACTGTTTTTT. It encodes CASSLIRQAFNEKLFF. This sequence joins TRBV7-8 and TRBJ1-4; possibly TRBD1 for D (6 bases). The V gene lost 5 bases and the J gene lost 4 bases, with 17 bases spanning the gap. This CDR3 spans 16 amino acids. CDR1 SGHVS and CDR2 FQNEAQ come from the germline V gene.